The 7 T cell receptor beta chains in this list originate from one sample, sequenced in a study of shared clonotypes between healthy human individuals. Only in-frame clones appear in the TCRdb table, and some are missing; sequencing was by immunoSEQ multiplex PCR. The sample shows about 2.1 million clones, approximately 92% of them seen only once. Only CD45RO-negative cells positively selected for CCR7 counted as naive CD8 cells, so terminally differentiated effector memory CD45RA+ cells were excluded. What was sequenced was naive CD8+ T cells from PBMCs. These receptors all stem from a man between 18 and 29 years old in good health. Some clones in this sample may be carry-over from other donors' samples.

The CDR3 reads CASSQYGVTGELFF. CDR3 DNA sequence: TGCGCCAGCAGCCAATACGGCGTTACCGGGGAGCTGTTTTTT. The chain combines TRBV4-1 with TRBJ2-2; D gene uncertain. The CDR3 sequence is 14 residues long. Germline V gives CDR1 MGHRA, CDR2 YSYEKL. V was pared by 2 bases and J by 5 bases, with 9 bases between.

The chain uses TRBV11-3 and TRBJ1-2; perhaps TRBD1 as D (5 bases). V was clipped by 1 base and J by 4 bases, with 16 bases between them. Germline lookup yields CDR1 SGHNT and CDR2 YENEEA. The CDR3 consists of 16 residues. The CDR3 DNA reads TGTGCCAGCAGCTTAGTTATTCCAGGGTGGGTCTATGGCTACACCTTC. Protein sequence: CASSLVIPGWVYGYTF.

The chain carries TRBV27 and TRBJ1-2; 11 positions agree with TRBD1. V trimming: 1 base; J trimming: 8 bases; junction bases outside the gene matches: 3. This CDR3 is built from 14 residues. Germline CDR1 is MNHEY and CDR2 is SMNVEV (reference sequence). CDR3 nucleotide sequence: TGTGCCAGCAGTTTATGGGGACAGGGGGAGGGCTACACCTTC. This sequence encodes CASSLWGQGEGYTF.

The chain recombines TRBV28 with TRBJ2-7, with D unresolved. The germline V gene encodes CDR1 MDHEN and CDR2 SYDVKM. Trimming stripped 3 bases from V and 1 base from J, with 10 bases between. The CDR3 is 14 amino acids. CDR3 loop: CASSFSGLSYEQYF. CDR3 in DNA: TGTGCCAGCAGTTTCTCGGGCCTTTCCTACGAGCAGTACTTC.

The J gene is TRBJ2-7, the V gene TRBV5-1; tentative D call: TRBD2 (5 bases). The V and J ends lost 0 bases and 6 bases respectively, with 16 bases between them. In germline, CDR1 is SGHRS, CDR2 YFSETQ. The CDR3 sequence is 15 residues long. CDR3 DNA sequence: TGCGCCAGCAGCTTGGTACCGGGAAATATGATCGAGCAGTACTTC. Residues: CASSLVPGNMIEQYF.

This clone came up once. The genes are TRBV7-9 and TRBJ1-4, with D tentatively TRBD1 (6 bases). With 4 bases removed from V and 6 bases from J, the gap between germline ends came to 15 bases. The CDR3 loop spans 15 amino acids. The germline gives CDR1 SEHNR, CDR2 FQNEAQ (reference sequence). The CDR3 spells CASSSHWRGDEKLFF. CDR3 nucleotides: TGTGCCAGCAGCTCCCATTGGAGGGGGGATGAAAAACTGTTTTTT.

The chain uses TRBV9 and TRBJ2-1; TRBD2 agrees at 8 bases. Trimming took 3 bases from V and 5 from J; bases not matched to a gene: 7. This CDR3 spans 15 amino acids. CDR1 is SGDLS, CDR2 YYNGEE, per germline. CDR3 loop: CASSGSGKGNNEQFF. Here the CDR3 DNA reads TGTGCCAGCAGCGGTAGCGGGAAGGGGAACAATGAGCAGTTCTTC.